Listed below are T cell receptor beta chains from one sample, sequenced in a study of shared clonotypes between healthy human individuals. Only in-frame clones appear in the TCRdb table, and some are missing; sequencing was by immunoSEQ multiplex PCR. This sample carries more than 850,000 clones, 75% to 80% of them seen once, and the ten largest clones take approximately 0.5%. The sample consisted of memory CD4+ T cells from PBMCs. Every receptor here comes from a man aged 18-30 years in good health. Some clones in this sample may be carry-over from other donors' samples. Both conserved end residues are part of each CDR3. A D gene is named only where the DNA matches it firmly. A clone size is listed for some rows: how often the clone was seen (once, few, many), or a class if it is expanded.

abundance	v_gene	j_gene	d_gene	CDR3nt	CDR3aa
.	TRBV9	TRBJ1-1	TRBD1	TGTGCCAGCAGCCGATTCGGGACAGTGAACACTGAAGCTTTCTTT	CASSRFGTVNTEAFF
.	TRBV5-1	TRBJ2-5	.	TGCGCCAGCAGCCTACAAGAGACCCAGTACTTC	CASSLQETQYF
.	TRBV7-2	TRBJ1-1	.	TGTGCCAGCAGCGAACAACAGATAGAAGCTTTCTTT	CASSEQQIEAFF
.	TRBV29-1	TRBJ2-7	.	TGCAGCGTTGAAGGGCCTGGGTACGAGCAGTACTTC	CSVEGPGYEQYF
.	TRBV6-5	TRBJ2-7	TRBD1	TGTGCCAGCAGTTACCAGACAGGGTACGAGCAGTACTTC	CASSYQTGYEQYF
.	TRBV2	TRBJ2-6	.	TGTGCCAGCAGTGAATTGGACCCTGGGGCCAACGTCCTGACTTTC	CASSELDPGANVLTF
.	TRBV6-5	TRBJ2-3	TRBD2	TGTGCCAGCAGTTACGGAACTAGCGGCACAGATACGCAGTATTTT	CASSYGTSGTDTQYF
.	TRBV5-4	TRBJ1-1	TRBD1	TGTGCCAGCAGCGCCGACAGGGTTCTCACTGAAGCTTTCTTT	CASSADRVLTEAFF
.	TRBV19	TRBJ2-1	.	TGTGCCAGTGGGGTCGGGGGTAGCCGCCTGGAGCAGTTCTTC	CASGVGGSRLEQFF
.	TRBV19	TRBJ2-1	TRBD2	TGTGCCAGTAGTCGTAGCGGGATACGCAATGAGCAGTTCTTC	CASSRSGIRNEQFF
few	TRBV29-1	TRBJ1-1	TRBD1	TGCAGCGTTGAAAAGGGAACAGGGGATTCTGAAGCTTTCTTT	CSVEKGTGDSEAFF
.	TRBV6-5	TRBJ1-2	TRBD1	TGTGCCAGCAGTTTCAGGGGGGACTATGGCTACACCTTC	CASSFRGDYGYTF
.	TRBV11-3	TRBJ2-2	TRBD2	TGTGCCAGCAGCTTAGCGGGAGGGCCCACCGGGGAGCTGTTTTTT	CASSLAGGPTGELFF
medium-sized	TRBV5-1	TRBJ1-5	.	TGCGCCAGCAGCAAGGACACCGGATCGGGTCAGCCCCAGCATTTT	CASSKDTGSGQPQHF
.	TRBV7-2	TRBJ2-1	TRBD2	TGTGCCAGCAGCTTAGCGTTACTAGCGGGAGTAGGGAATGAGCAGTTCTTC	CASSLALLAGVGNEQFF
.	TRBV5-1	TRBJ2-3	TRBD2	TGCGCCAGCAGCTTGGGTGGACTAGCCCACACAGATACGCAGTATTTT	CASSLGGLAHTDTQYF
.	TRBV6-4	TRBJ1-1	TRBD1	TGTGCCAGCAGGGTAGAGGGACAGGTCAACACTGAAGCTTTCTTT	CASRVEGQVNTEAFF
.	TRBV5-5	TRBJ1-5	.	TGTGCCAGCAGTTCCCCAGGGCAGCCCCAGCATTTT	CASSSPGQPQHF
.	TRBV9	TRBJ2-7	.	TGTGCCAGCAGCGTAGATGGGGGGCGGTACGAGCAGTACTTC	CASSVDGGRYEQYF
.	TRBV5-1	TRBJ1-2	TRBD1	TGCGCCAGCAGCTTGGGGACAGGGAGTCTTGGCTACACCTTC	CASSLGTGSLGYTF
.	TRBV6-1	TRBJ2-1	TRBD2	TGTGCCAGCAGCAGCGGACTAGCGGGAGGACAAGAGCAGTTCTTC	CASSSGLAGGQEQFF
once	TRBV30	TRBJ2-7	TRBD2	TGTGCCTGGGGCCCCTTACTAGCGGGAGTAGGGGAGCAGTACTTC	CAWGPLLAGVGEQYF
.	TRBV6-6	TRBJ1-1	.	TGTGCCAGCAGTTACTCCGGACAGAATGAAGCTTTCTTT	CASSYSGQNEAFF